The 4 T cell receptor beta chains below were found in one sample sequenced in a study of CD8+CD57+ T cells in acquired aplastic anemia. Genomic DNA constituted the template upon which TCR beta VDJ and CDR3 profiling was performed. TCRdb called the reads again in MiXCR, with one record for every CDR3 protein. The sample holds around 180,000 distinct CDR3 sequences, under 75% seen once. Source material: sorted CD4+, CD8+, or CD8+CD57+ T cells (not recorded which) from PBMCs. All receptors derive from a human donor in good health.

V usage is TRBV5-5 and J usage is TRBJ2-7, with 7 bases aligning to TRBD2. V shed 0 bases and J 2 bases; nucleotides not matched to a gene: 5. This CDR3 spans 15 amino acids. The germline gives CDR1 SGHKS, CDR2 YYEKEE (reference sequence). The CDR3 DNA is TGTGCCAGCAGCTTGGAGACTAGCCTTACCTACGAGCAGTACTTC. Amino acid sequence: CASSLETSLTYEQYF.

The chain combines TRBV25-1 with TRBJ2-2, with D possibly TRBD2 on 6 matching bases. V dropped 3 bases and J dropped 2 bases, with 13 bases sitting between them. Germline V gene sequence: CDR1 MGHDK, CDR2 SYGVNS. This CDR3 has 16 residues. The CDR3 coding sequence is TGTGCCAGCAGTGAGCCGGGAGCCTTTAACACCGGGGAGCTGTTTTTT. It is translated as CASSEPGAFNTGELFF.

CDR3 region: CASSLGKDIGSPLHF. As DNA, the CDR3 is TGCGCCAGCAGCTTGGGAAAGGACATCGGTTCACCCCTCCACTTT. The V and J genes are TRBV5-1 and TRBJ1-6; D might be TRBD1 (5 bases). CDR1 is SGHRS, CDR2 YFSETQ, per germline. This CDR3 has 15 residues. V lost 0 bases, J lost 9 bases, and 13 bases lay in between. Using reference TRBV5-1 and TRBJ1-6 for the parts outside the CDR3, the full variable domain is KAGVTQTPRYLIKTRGQQVTLSCSPISGHRSVSWYQQTPGQGLQFLFEYFSETQRNKGNFPGRFSGRQFSNSRSEMNVSTLELGDSALYLCASSLGKDIGSPLHFGNGTRLTVT.

The chain combines TRBV7-9 with TRBJ1-3; tentatively, D is TRBD1 (5 bases). There are 15 residues in the CDR3. The V gene's germline CDR1 is SEHNR and CDR2 FQNEAQ (reference sequence). V lost 6 bases to trimming and J lost 4 bases, with 16 bases between them. The CDR3, as DNA: TGTGCCAGCAGTCGCGACACAGGCGGAGGAAACACCATATATTTT. This codes for CASSRDTGGGNTIYF.